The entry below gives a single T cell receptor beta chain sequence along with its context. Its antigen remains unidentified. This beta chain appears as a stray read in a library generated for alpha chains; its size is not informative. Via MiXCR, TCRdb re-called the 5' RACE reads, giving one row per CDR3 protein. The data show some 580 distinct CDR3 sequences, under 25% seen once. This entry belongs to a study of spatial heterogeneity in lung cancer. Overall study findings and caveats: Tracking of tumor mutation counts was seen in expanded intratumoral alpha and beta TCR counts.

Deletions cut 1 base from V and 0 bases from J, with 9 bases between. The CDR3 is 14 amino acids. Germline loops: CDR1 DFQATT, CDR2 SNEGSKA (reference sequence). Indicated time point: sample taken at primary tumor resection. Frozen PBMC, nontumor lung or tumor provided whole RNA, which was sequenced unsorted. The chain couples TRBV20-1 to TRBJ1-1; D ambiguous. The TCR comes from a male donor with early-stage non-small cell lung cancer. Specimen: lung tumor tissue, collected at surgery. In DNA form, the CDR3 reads TGCAGTGCTAGAGTTCCAGGTATGAACACTGAAGCTTTCTTT. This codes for CSARVPGMNTEAFF.